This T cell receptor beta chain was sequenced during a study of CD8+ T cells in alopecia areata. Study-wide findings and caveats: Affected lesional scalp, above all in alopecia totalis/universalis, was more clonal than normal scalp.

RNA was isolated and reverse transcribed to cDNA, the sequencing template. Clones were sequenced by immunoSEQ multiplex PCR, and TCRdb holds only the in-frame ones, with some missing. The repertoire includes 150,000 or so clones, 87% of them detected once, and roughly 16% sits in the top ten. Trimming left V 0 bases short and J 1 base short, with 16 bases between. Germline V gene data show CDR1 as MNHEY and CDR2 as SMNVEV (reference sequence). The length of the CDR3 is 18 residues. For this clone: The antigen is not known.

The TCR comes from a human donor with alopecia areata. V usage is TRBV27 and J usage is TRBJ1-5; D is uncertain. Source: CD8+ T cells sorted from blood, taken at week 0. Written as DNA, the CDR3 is TGTGCCAGCAGTTTATCAGTCCCGTCTGGGGTAAGCAATCAGCCCCAGCATTTT. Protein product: CASSLSVPSGVSNQPQHF.